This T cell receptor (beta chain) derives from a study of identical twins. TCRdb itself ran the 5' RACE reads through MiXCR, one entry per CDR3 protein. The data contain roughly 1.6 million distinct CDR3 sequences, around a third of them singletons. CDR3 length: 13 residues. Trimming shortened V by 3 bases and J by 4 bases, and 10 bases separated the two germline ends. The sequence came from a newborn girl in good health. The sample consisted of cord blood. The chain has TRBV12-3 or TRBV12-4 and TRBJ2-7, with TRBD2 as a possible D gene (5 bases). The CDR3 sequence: CASSFGLEYEQYF. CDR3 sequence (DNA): TGTGCCAGCAGTTTTGGACTGGAGTACGAGCAGTACTTC.